These T cell receptor beta chains were read from a single sample in a study of identical twins. TCRdb itself ran the 5' RACE reads through MiXCR, one entry per CDR3 protein. The sample has 1.5 million to 2 million distinct CDR3 sequences; about 32% are singletons. The source material was cord blood. The origin of the receptors is a newborn girl in good health. Each CDR3 is given with its conserved first and last residue. The D gene is left open where the match is weak. Some rows have no size entry. The others give once, few or many, or a class for an expanded clone.

j_call	v_call	d_call	clone_size	cdr3_aa	cdr3_nt
TRBJ2-2	TRBV4-2	TRBD1	NA	CASSKRAQGAATGELFF	TGTGCCAGCAGCAAAAGAGCACAGGGGGCGGCCACCGGGGAGCTGTTTTTT
TRBJ2-1	TRBV7-8	TRBD2	NA	CASSLARTSGRGEMGKNEQFF	TGTGCCAGCAGCTTAGCTAGGACTAGCGGGAGAGGCGAAATGGGCAAAAATGAGCAGTTCTTC
TRBJ2-7	TRBV6-2/TRBV6-3	NA	many	CAAGLGYEQYF	TGTGCCGCCGGCCTGGGATACGAGCAGTACTTC
TRBJ2-7	TRBV7-6	TRBD2	NA	CASSRTSGSFYEQYF	TGTGCCAGCAGCAGGACTAGCGGGAGTTTTTACGAGCAGTACTTC
TRBJ2-1	TRBV6-2/TRBV6-3	TRBD2	NA	CASSYRLAGNINEQFF	TGTGCCAGCAGTTACCGCCTAGCGGGGAATATCAATGAGCAGTTCTTC
TRBJ1-4	TRBV28	TRBD1	NA	CASSLWTGGRNEKLFF	TGTGCCAGCAGTTTATGGACAGGGGGCAGGAATGAAAAACTGTTTTTT
TRBJ2-2	TRBV24-1	TRBD1	once	CATNEGGDTGELFF	TGTGCCACCAATGAAGGGGGCGACACCGGGGAGCTGTTTTTT
TRBJ1-1	TRBV20-1	NA	few	CSPIGLKGLNTEAFF	TGCAGTCCAATAGGGTTGAAAGGCTTGAACACTGAAGCTTTCTTT
TRBJ1-1	TRBV2	NA	NA	CAINRNTEAFF	TGTGCCATCAACCGAAACACTGAAGCTTTCTTT
TRBJ2-1	TRBV20-1	NA	NA	CSASQGSGLYNEQFF	TGCAGTGCCTCTCAGGGTTCGGGGCTATACAATGAGCAGTTCTTC
TRBJ2-7	TRBV20-1	TRBD2	NA	CSARAGGRWYEQYF	TGCAGTGCTAGAGCGGGCGGGAGGTGGTACGAGCAGTACTTC
TRBJ2-5	TRBV7-2	NA	NA	CASSFVTNPQETQYF	TGTGCCAGCAGCTTCGTGACCAACCCCCAAGAGACCCAGTACTTC
TRBJ1-5	TRBV5-1	NA	many	CASSLKGGNQPQHF	TGCGCCAGCAGCTTGAAGGGAGGCAATCAGCCCCAGCATTTT
TRBJ1-1	TRBV30	TRBD1	NA	CAWRNDRGEAFF	TGTGCCTGGAGAAACGACAGGGGTGAAGCTTTCTTT
TRBJ1-1	TRBV14	NA	NA	CASSGHRVMNTEAFF	TGTGCCAGCAGCGGACACAGGGTGATGAACACTGAAGCTTTCTTT
TRBJ2-3	TRBV29-1	TRBD1	NA	CSVARGPGDTQYF	TGCAGCGTTGCTAGGGGGCCGGGAGATACGCAGTATTTT
TRBJ1-1	TRBV6-1	NA	NA	CASRLGGGNTEAFF	TGTGCCAGCAGGTTGGGGGGAGGGAACACTGAAGCTTTCTTT
TRBJ2-5	TRBV12-3/TRBV12-4	NA	NA	CASSITYQETQYF	TGTGCCAGCAGCATCACGTACCAAGAGACCCAGTACTTC
TRBJ2-1	TRBV7-2	TRBD2	few	CASSLKVTSGGAYNEQFF	TGTGCCAGCAGCTTAAAGGTTACTAGCGGGGGGGCCTACAATGAGCAGTTCTTC
TRBJ1-5	TRBV27	NA	NA	CASSLSTRNQPQHF	TGTGCCAGCAGTTTATCAACTCGCAATCAGCCCCAGCATTTT
TRBJ1-1	TRBV12-3/TRBV12-4	NA	few	CASSLSGQNTEAFF	TGTGCCAGCAGTCTATCGGGACAGAACACTGAAGCTTTCTTT
TRBJ1-1	TRBV6-6	NA	few	CASSLNRGKEAFF	TGTGCCAGCAGTTTAAACCGGGGAAAGGAAGCTTTCTTT
TRBJ2-3	TRBV7-2	NA	NA	CASSLRPLDTQYF	TGTGCCAGCAGCTTGAGACCGTTAGATACGCAGTATTTT
TRBJ2-2	TRBV5-1	TRBD2	NA	CASTRLAGLITGELFF	TGCGCCAGCACTAGACTAGCGGGGTTGATCACCGGGGAGCTGTTTTTT
TRBJ1-4	TRBV20-1	TRBD1	once	CSARRQGGNEKLFF	TGCAGTGCTAGGCGACAGGGAGGTAATGAAAAACTGTTTTTT
TRBJ2-7	TRBV9	TRBD2	few	CASSPAGGTYEQYF	TGTGCCAGCAGCCCAGCGGGAGGTACCTACGAGCAGTACTTC
TRBJ2-7	TRBV2	NA	NA	CASSENSMAGQYF	TGTGCCAGCAGTGAAAATTCTATGGCGGGGCAGTACTTC
TRBJ1-1	TRBV25-1	NA	NA	CASLDAAGAFF	TGTGCCAGCCTGGACGCAGCAGGGGCTTTCTTT
TRBJ2-5	TRBV5-1	NA	many	CASSGEQETQYF	TGCGCCAGCAGCGGAGAACAAGAGACCCAGTACTTC
TRBJ2-1	TRBV20-1	NA	NA	CSASGRFGDEQFF	TGCAGTGCTAGCGGGAGATTTGGGGATGAGCAGTTCTTC
TRBJ2-3	TRBV6-5	NA	NA	CASSYSLIDTQYF	TGTGCCAGCAGTTACTCGCTAATAGATACGCAGTATTTT
TRBJ2-3	TRBV7-2	TRBD2	NA	CASRYSGAPDTQYF	TGTGCCAGCAGATATAGCGGGGCCCCAGATACGCAGTATTTT
TRBJ2-3	TRBV27	NA	NA	CASSLEGWGSHTDTQYF	TGTGCCAGCAGTTTAGAGGGGTGGGGGAGCCACACAGATACGCAGTATTTT
TRBJ1-4	TRBV12-3/TRBV12-4	TRBD1	many	CASRSTGVGEKLFF	TGTGCCAGCCGATCGACAGGGGTAGGCGAAAAACTGTTTTTT
TRBJ2-1	TRBV19	TRBD2	NA	CASSMAAGGSYNEQFF	TGTGCCAGTAGTATGGCGGCGGGGGGGTCCTACAATGAGCAGTTCTTC
TRBJ2-1	TRBV19	TRBD2	few	CASSTRLAGDNEQFF	TGTGCCAGTAGCACCCGACTAGCGGGGGATAATGAGCAGTTCTTC
TRBJ1-1	TRBV29-1	NA	few	CSVEGPVTEAFF	TGCAGCGTTGAAGGCCCGGTCACTGAAGCTTTCTTT
TRBJ2-1	TRBV20-1	TRBD2	many	CSARDVAGEGYNEQFF	TGCAGTGCTAGAGATGTGGCGGGAGAAGGCTACAATGAGCAGTTCTTC
TRBJ2-1	TRBV5-1	NA	NA	CASSLVSSRANNEQFF	TGCGCCAGCAGCTTGGTGTCTAGCCGGGCCAACAATGAGCAGTTCTTC
TRBJ2-6	TRBV7-2	TRBD1	NA	CASSAGTGGGGANVLTF	TGTGCCAGCAGCGCCGGGACAGGGGGAGGTGGGGCCAACGTCCTGACTTTC
TRBJ2-2	TRBV28	TRBD2	NA	CASGLGLATGELFF	TGTGCCAGCGGCTTGGGACTAGCGACCGGGGAGCTGTTTTTT
TRBJ2-3	TRBV27	TRBD2	few	CASSSSGRLGTDTQYF	TGTGCCAGCAGTTCTAGCGGGAGGTTGGGTACAGATACGCAGTATTTT